A single sample is the source of the 29 T cell receptor beta chains below, sequenced in a study of cytomegalovirus exposure and HLA in healthy donors. Use of 60 Vbeta and 13 Jbeta primers characterized the PCR. The repertoire was sequenced with immunoSEQ multiplex PCR; TCRdb's copy has only in-frame clones and lacks some. The sample records about 110,000 clones, about 59% being singletons. The sample taken for sequencing was PBMCs. The origin of the receptors is a man aged 30-40 years in good health and CMV-seropositive.

In this sample, this clone turned up a few times. The chain has TRBV2 and TRBJ2-5; 10 nucleotides line up with TRBD2. Germline V gene sequence: CDR1 SNHLY, CDR2 FYNNEI. The CDR3 runs 14 residues. Trimming at V came to 7 bases and at J to 13 bases, leaving 15 bases not matched to a gene. The CDR3 bases are TGTGCCAGCATCAGGGGGCCTAGCGGGGGCCGGGGGTACTTC. Translated, it gives CASIRGPSGGRGYF.

CDR3 protein: CASKTGQLNSPLHF. The CDR3 coding sequence is TGTGCCAGCAAAACGGGACAGCTTAATTCACCCCTCCACTTT. The V call is TRBV5-5, the J call TRBJ1-6; TRBD1 matches at 7 bases. The CDR3 extends over 14 amino acids. J was trimmed by 6 bases and V by 6 bases; bases with no gene match: 6. In germline, CDR1 is SGHKS, CDR2 YYEKEE (reference sequence).

The chain carries TRBV19 and TRBJ1-2; 9 positions match TRBD1. Germline CDR1 and CDR2: LNHDA and SQIVND (reference sequence). Trimming at V came to 9 bases and at J to 3 bases, leaving 17 bases not matched to a gene. The CDR3 runs 17 residues. The CDR3 nucleotides read TGTGCCAGCAAAGCCGGGACAGGGACCCAATTTTACTATGGCTACACCTTC. It translates to CASKAGTGTQFYYGYTF.

This clone was counted between two and nine times. This sequence joins TRBV19 and TRBJ1-1, with D possibly being TRBD1 (5 bases). V lost 5 bases, J lost 0 bases, and 16 bases lay in between. This CDR3 region has 16 residues. Germline V gene data show CDR1 as LNHDA and CDR2 as SQIVND (reference sequence). CDR3 region: CASSPATAFMNTEAFF. The CDR3 DNA is TGTGCCAGTAGTCCCGCGACAGCTTTCATGAACACTGAAGCTTTCTTT.

The rearrangement joins TRBV19 to TRBJ1-1, with D tentatively TRBD1 (5 bases). The V gene lost 10 bases and the J gene lost 4 bases, with 22 bases spanning the gap. The CDR3 is 15 amino acids. CDR1 and CDR2 from the germline V gene are LNHDA and SQIVND (reference sequence). The CDR3 region has the DNA TGTGCCACCCGCCCCCGGGGGAGAGGATTCACTGAAGCTTTCTTT. Encoded protein: CATRPRGRGFTEAFF.

The gene calls are TRBV7-8 and TRBJ2-7, with no clear D. The CDR3 sequence is 13 residues long. From germline, CDR1 is SGHVS and CDR2 FQNEAQ. The V end was cut by 6 bases, the J end by 2 bases, with 11 bases between. The CDR3 sequence is CASSRVVPYEQYF. The CDR3 bases are TGTGCCAGCAGTCGGGTAGTCCCCTACGAGCAGTACTTC. Full variable domain (remainder filled in from reference TRBV7-8 and TRBJ2-7): GAGVSQSPRYKVAKRGQDVALRCDPISGHVSLFWYQQALGQGPEFLTYFQNEAQLDKSGLPSDRFFAERPEGSVSTLKIQRTQQEDSAVYLCASSRVVPYEQYFGPGTRLTVT.

This chain uses TRBV6-6 with TRBJ1-1; the D gene is possibly TRBD1 (5 bases). The CDR3 length is 16 residues. The germline V gene encodes CDR1 MNHNY and CDR2 SVGAGI (reference sequence). V was trimmed by 0 bases and J by 6 bases, leaving 17 bases between them. The CDR3, as DNA: TGTGCCAGCAGTTACTCGGGCGGGGGTCTATTTTCTGAAGCTTTCTTT. Translated: CASSYSGGGLFSEAFF.

This rearrangement joins TRBV19 to TRBJ2-1, with a weak D call TRBD1 (6 bases). The CDR3 extends over 15 amino acids. Germline V lookup: CDR1 LNHDA, CDR2 SQIVND (reference sequence). Trimming took off 4 bases at V and 6 bases at J, with 16 bases between the two ends. The CDR3 coding sequence is TGTGCCAGTAGTACGCTTCTGGACAGAGTCAATGAGCAGTTCTTC. Translation: CASSTLLDRVNEQFF.

The chain carries TRBV14 and TRBJ1-2; D may be TRBD1 (6 bases). Germline CDR1 SGHDN, CDR2 FVKESK. The ends were cut back, 1 base at V and 2 bases at J, with 17 bases in the middle. CDR3 length: 17 residues. The CDR3 DNA reads as TGTGCCAGCAGCCAAGGGTCGCGGACAGCTTTAAACTATGGCTACACCTTC. It is translated as CASSQGSRTALNYGYTF.

This chain connects TRBV6-5 to TRBJ2-2; tentatively, D is TRBD1 (5 bases). The germline V gene encodes CDR1 MNHEY and CDR2 SVGAGI. The CDR3 consists of 15 residues. V was trimmed by 3 bases and J by 5 bases, leaving 13 bases between them. CDR3 protein: CASSYVSRGTGELFF. The CDR3, as DNA: TGTGCCAGCAGTTATGTCTCTAGGGGAACCGGGGAGCTGTTTTTT.

The chain has TRBV5-1 and TRBJ2-3, with D possibly being TRBD1 (5 bases). The V end lost 3 bases, the J end lost 1 base, and 9 bases lay between the germline ends. From germline, CDR1 is SGHRS and CDR2 YFSETQ. The CDR3 covers 14 residues. CDR3 region: CASSSLQGTDTQYF. CDR3 DNA: TGCGCCAGCAGCTCGTTACAGGGCACAGATACGCAGTATTTT.

J is TRBJ2-2 and V is TRBV2; 7 positions match TRBD1. Germline V gene data show CDR1 as SNHLY and CDR2 as FYNNEI. V lost 4 bases, J lost 4 bases, and 6 bases stayed unmatched. This CDR3 is built from 15 residues. DNA of the CDR3: TGTGCCAGCAGTGGGGAACAGGGGTCCACCGGGGAGCTGTTTTTT. Residues: CASSGEQGSTGELFF.

This chain connects TRBV5-1 to TRBJ1-3, with unresolved D. V lost 0 bases, J lost 4 bases, and 14 bases lay in between. Germline CDR1 is SGHRS and CDR2 is YFSETQ. This CDR3 spans 16 amino acids. For the CDR3, the DNA is TGCGCCAGCAGCTTGGGAATGACAAATTTCGGAAACACCATATATTTT. Amino acid sequence: CASSLGMTNFGNTIYF.

The chain uses TRBV5-1 and TRBJ2-3, with 7 nucleotides matching TRBD2. The CDR3 loop spans 16 amino acids. J was trimmed by 0 bases and V by 5 bases; bases with no gene match: 9. In germline, CDR1 is SGHRS, CDR2 YFSETQ. The CDR3 nucleotides are TGCGCCAGCAGGAAACTAGCGATTGCTAGCACAGATACGCAGTATTTT. It yields the protein CASRKLAIASTDTQYF.

The chain couples TRBV13 to TRBJ2-7, with a tentative D call TRBD1 (6 bases). Germline-derived CDR1 and CDR2 are PRHDT and FYEKMQ (reference sequence). Trimming removed 3 bases from V and 3 bases from J, with 12 bases in between. The CDR3 extends over 14 amino acids. The CDR3 nucleotides read TGTGCCAGCAGCTTCCCCACAGGGAACTACGAGCAGTACTTC. As protein: CASSFPTGNYEQYF.

The rearrangement uses TRBV28 and TRBJ2-7, with D unclear. The CDR3 loop spans 13 amino acids. Germline CDR1 and CDR2: MDHEN and SYDVKM. V was cut by 7 bases and J by 6 bases, with 16 bases left in between. As DNA, the CDR3 is TGTGCCAGCATCTCTCCAGGTGGTCTCGAGCAGTACTTC. Amino acid sequence: CASISPGGLEQYF. Looking up the rest from reference TRBV28 and TRBJ2-7 gives the full variable domain: DVKVTQSSRYLVKRTGEKVFLECVQDMDHENMFWYRQDPGLGLRLIYFSYDVKMKEKGDIPEGYSVSREKKERFSLILESASTNQTSMYLCASISPGGLEQYFGPGTRLTVT.

CDR3 bases: TGCGCCAGCAGCTTGTCGCCCAGGGAGGGTTTTAATGAGCAGTTCTTC. Encoded protein: CASSLSPREGFNEQFF. This sequence joins TRBV5-1 and TRBJ2-1; the match to TRBD2 covers 7 bases. Trimming removed 1 base from V and 7 bases from J; junction bases left unmatched: 11. This CDR3 is built from 16 residues. Germline assignment: CDR1 SGHRS and CDR2 YFSETQ.

This clone was picked up a small number of times. This chain joins TRBV7-3 and TRBJ1-2, with D unclear. CDR3 length: 9 amino acids. Germline CDR1 and CDR2: SGHTA and FQGTGA. V was shortened by 4 bases and J by 11 bases, with 5 bases between the two germline ends. The CDR3 nucleotides are TGTGCCAGCAGCTCCTTTTACACCTTC. As protein: CASSSFYTF.

This clone was counted a few times. The chain recombines TRBV11-3 with TRBJ2-6; TRBD2 might be the D (5 bases). V lost 6 bases to trimming and J lost 1 base, with 22 bases between them. Germline CDR1 SGHNT, CDR2 YENEEA. The CDR3 consists of 19 residues. The CDR3 region is CASRPLERLPPSGANVLTF. The CDR3 DNA reads as TGTGCCAGCAGACCCCTAGAGAGACTACCCCCTTCTGGGGCCAACGTCCTGACTTTC.

This clone was seen only a few times. The gene calls are TRBV5-1 and TRBJ2-7; tentatively, D is TRBD1 (5 bases). The ends were cut back, 5 bases at V and 5 bases at J, with 14 bases in the middle. Germline lookup yields CDR1 SGHRS and CDR2 YFSETQ. The CDR3 is 13 residues long. CDR3: CASRIGTGHEQYF. CDR3 bases: TGCGCCAGCAGAATTGGAACAGGCCACGAGCAGTACTTC.

A word on this clone: One junction end does not reproduce the germline sequence, and a read error may be involved. Other DNA variants within this sample encode the same CDR3. This chain uses TRBV7-2 with TRBJ1-2, with 9 bases fitting TRBD1. The CDR3 totals 16 residues. Germline-derived CDR1 and CDR2 are SGHTA and FQGNSA. CDR3 amino acids: CASSLVVGTGFYGYTF. The CDR3 DNA reads TGCGCCAGCAGCTTAGTCGTCGGGACAGGGTTCTATGGCTACACCTTC.

CDR3 in DNA: TGTGCCAGCACTCGGGACCTTGGGGGGGAGACCCAGTACTTC. Amino acid sequence: CASTRDLGGETQYF. The chain employs TRBV2 and TRBJ2-5, with a possible D match to TRBD2 (6 bases). The germline CDR1 and CDR2 sequences are SNHLY and FYNNEI. CDR3 size: 14 residues. Between the trimmed V and J ends, which lost 7 bases and 5 bases, there was a span of 17 bases.

The J gene is TRBJ1-6, the V gene TRBV7-8; no firm D call. The CDR3 spans 14 residues. Per germline, CDR1 SGHVS and CDR2 FQNEAQ. Between the trimmed V and J ends, which lost 5 bases and 6 bases, there was a span of 11 bases. DNA for the CDR3: TGTGCCAGCAGCCCGGTCACAGCTAATTCACCCCTCCACTTT. Encoded protein: CASSPVTANSPLHF.

The chain recombines TRBV7-8 with TRBJ2-1, with 9 bases lining up with TRBD2. The V segment lost 0 bases and the J segment 4 bases; nucleotides outside the gene matches: 7. Germline V CDR1 and CDR2: SGHVS, FQNEAQ. This CDR3 spans 17 amino acids. The CDR3 protein is CASSLAAGGPLYNEQFF. In DNA form, the CDR3 reads TGTGCCAGCAGCTTAGCGGCGGGGGGGCCATTGTACAATGAGCAGTTCTTC. The variable domain in full, with the rest retrieved from reference TRBV7-8 and TRBJ2-1, is GAGVSQSPRYKVAKRGQDVALRCDPISGHVSLFWYQQALGQGPEFLTYFQNEAQLDKSGLPSDRFFAERPEGSVSTLKIQRTQQEDSAVYLCASSLAAGGPLYNEQFFGPGTRLTVL.

V usage is TRBV4-2 and J usage is TRBJ1-2; weak D call: TRBD1 (5 bases). The CDR3 totals 16 residues. From germline, CDR1 is LGHNA and CDR2 YNFKEQ. V lost 1 base, J lost 4 bases, and 16 bases lay in between. The CDR3: CASSQVFPLQGYGYTF. The CDR3 nucleotides read TGTGCCAGCAGCCAAGTGTTCCCCTTGCAGGGCTATGGCTACACCTTC.

The rearrangement uses TRBV27 and TRBJ2-7; 10 nucleotides align to TRBD1. Losses at the gene ends were 4 bases for V and 4 bases for J; bases not matched to a gene: 4. The CDR3 extends over 14 amino acids. In germline, CDR1 is MNHEY, CDR2 SMNVEV (reference sequence). In nucleotides, the CDR3 is TGTGCCAGCAGTTGGGGGACAGGGGTTTACGAGCAGTACTTC. Protein product: CASSWGTGVYEQYF.

CDR3 coding DNA: TGTGCCTCGGCGTCCAGGGGTTACGAGCAGTACTTC. It is translated as CASASRGYEQYF. V usage is TRBV27 and J usage is TRBJ2-7, with D possibly being TRBD1 (6 bases). The CDR3 has 12 residues. V lost 11 bases to trimming and J lost 4 bases, with 15 bases between them. CDR1 and CDR2 from the germline V gene are MNHEY and SMNVEV (reference sequence).

J is TRBJ1-2 and V is TRBV6-1; D remains ambiguous. V gave up 2 bases and J gave up 6 bases, with 4 bases separating them. The CDR3 consists of 11 residues. Germline assignment: CDR1 MNHNS and CDR2 SASEGT. As DNA, the CDR3 is TGTGCCAGCAGTGAACAGGATGGCTACACCTTC. Translation gives CASSEQDGYTF.

J is TRBJ2-5 and V is TRBV20-1; D is unclear. This CDR3 comprises 11 residues. V was cut by 3 bases and J by 0 bases, with 2 bases left in between. Germline values: CDR1 DFQATT, CDR2 SNEGSKA (reference sequence). The CDR3 region has the DNA TGCAGTGCTAGTAACCAAGAGACCCAGTACTTC. This sequence encodes CSASNQETQYF.